This T cell receptor (beta chain) originates from a study of blood T cell repertoires in COVID-19. Study context: Sites across the United States, Italy and Spain contributed samples from acute and convalescent COVID-19.

Seattle participants joined during active infection and were tracked over time. Germline-derived CDR1 and CDR2 are MNHEY and SVGAGI. This CDR3 is 14 amino acids long. Germline trimming cut 7 bases from V and 3 bases from J; bases unmatched to any gene: 5. Per the original methods: Researchers report that nucleated cell counts were estimated from reference gene primer amplification. Data came from immunoSEQ multiplex PCR; TCRdb stores just in-frame clones and leaves some out. Clonal size and the V and J genes are those of that table, whereas D and trimming came from the DNA. In the table there are 210,000 or so clones, about 82% of which are singletons.

The TCR sequence derives from a man in his fifties with COVID-19, enrolled during active disease. Sequenced input: peripheral blood. The chain recombines TRBV6-5 with TRBJ2-2, with 7 bases aligning to TRBD2. This CDR3 reads CASMASGYTGELFF. CDR3 DNA: TGTGCCAGCATGGCTAGCGGCTACACCGGGGAGCTGTTTTTT.